This note documents a single T cell receptor beta chain sequence. This table comes from immunoSEQ multiplex PCR, and its TCRdb copy is limited to in-frame clones, with some not included. This table holds 270,000 or so clones, 82% found once. This specimen belongs to a study of blood T cell repertoires in COVID-19. V was clipped by 0 bases and J by 2 bases, with 10 bases between them. The germline CDR1 and CDR2 sequences are SGDLS and YYNGEE. The CDR3 covers 15 residues. The material sequenced was peripheral blood. This TCR came from a young woman with acute or convalescent COVID-19. The rearrangement joins TRBV9 to TRBJ2-3, with a possible D match to TRBD2 (5 bases). CDR3 nucleotide sequence: TGTGCCAGCAGCGTAGCTACTAGTTTCACAGATACGCAGTATTTT. Protein sequence: CASSVATSFTDTQYF.